Described below is a single T cell receptor beta chain sequence and its context. The germline V and J ends were trimmed by 3 bases and 0 bases, with 18 bases remaining between them. The CDR3 is 19 amino acids. Looked up from germline, CDR1 is LNHNV and CDR2 is YYDKDF (reference sequence). The source of the sample is a study of cytomegalovirus exposure and HLA in healthy donors. The PCR used 60 Vbeta and 13 Jbeta primers. Method: immunoSEQ multiplex PCR; TCRdb's copy keeps in-frame clones and lacks some. The sample carries approximately 140,000 clones, 70% to 80% recorded once. The chain recombines TRBV15 with TRBJ2-6; weak D call: TRBD1 (6 bases). Sequencing was done on a sample of PBMCs. The receptor was derived from a woman aged 60 to 75 in good health and CMV-seropositive. The CDR3 loop reads CATSSLTSEGGSGANVLTF. CDR3 in DNA: TGTGCCACCAGCAGTCTAACTTCCGAAGGGGGCTCTGGGGCCAACGTCCTGACTTTC.